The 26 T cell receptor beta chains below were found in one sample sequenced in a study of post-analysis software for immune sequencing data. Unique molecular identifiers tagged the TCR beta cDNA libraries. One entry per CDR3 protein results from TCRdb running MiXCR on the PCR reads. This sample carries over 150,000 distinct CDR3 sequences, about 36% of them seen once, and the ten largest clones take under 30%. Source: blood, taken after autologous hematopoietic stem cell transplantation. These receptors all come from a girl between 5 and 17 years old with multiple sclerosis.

In nucleotides, the CDR3 is TGTGCCAGCAGCCAAGAGGGACTAGAAAGAATGGGGGAGCTGTTTTTT. Its translation: CASSQEGLERMGELFF. The chain carries TRBV4-2 and TRBJ2-2, with 8 nucleotides matching TRBD2. Germline V gives CDR1 LGHNA, CDR2 YNFKEQ. The CDR3 sequence is 16 residues long. Germline trimming cut 0 bases from V and 8 bases from J; bases unmatched to any gene: 8.

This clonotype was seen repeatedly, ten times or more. CDR3 DNA: TGTGCCAGTAGTATGGGACAAGTTTCCTACGAGCAGTACTTC. The encoded protein is CASSMGQVSYEQYF. This chain links TRBV19 with TRBJ2-7, with D maybe TRBD1 (6 bases). The CDR3 runs 14 residues. Germline-derived CDR1 and CDR2 are LNHDA and SQIVND (reference sequence). V was trimmed by 3 bases and J by 1 base, leaving 10 bases between them.

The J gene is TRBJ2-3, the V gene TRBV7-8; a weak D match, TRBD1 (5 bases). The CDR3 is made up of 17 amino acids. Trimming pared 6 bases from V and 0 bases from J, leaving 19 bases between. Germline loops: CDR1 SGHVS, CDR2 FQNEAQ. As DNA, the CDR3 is TGTGCCAGCAGTCCTCAAATAGACAGATCTAGCACAGATACGCAGTATTTT. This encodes CASSPQIDRSSTDTQYF.

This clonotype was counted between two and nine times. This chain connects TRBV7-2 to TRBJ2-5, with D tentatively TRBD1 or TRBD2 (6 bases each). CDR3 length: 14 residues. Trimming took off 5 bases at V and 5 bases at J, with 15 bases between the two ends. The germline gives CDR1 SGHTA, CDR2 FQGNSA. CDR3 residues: CASSLQGGGETQYF. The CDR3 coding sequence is TGTGCCAGCAGCCTACAGGGTGGGGGGGAGACCCAGTACTTC.

In nucleotides, the CDR3 is TGCGCCGGCAAGGGACTAGCGGGACATGAGACCCAGTACTTC. Protein: CAGKGLAGHETQYF. The chain joins TRBV5-1 to TRBJ2-7; 13 nucleotides agree with TRBD2. The DNA end is more similar to TRBJ2-5, so the J call may be wrong. The CDR3 is made up of 14 amino acids. Germline loops: CDR1 SGHRS, CDR2 YFSETQ.

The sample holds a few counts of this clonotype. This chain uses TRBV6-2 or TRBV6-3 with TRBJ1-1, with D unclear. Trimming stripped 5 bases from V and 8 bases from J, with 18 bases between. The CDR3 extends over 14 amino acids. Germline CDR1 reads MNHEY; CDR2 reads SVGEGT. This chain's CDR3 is CASSQSPGSGEAFF. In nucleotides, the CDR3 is TGTGCCAGCAGTCAATCCCCGGGATCCGGAGAAGCTTTCTTT.

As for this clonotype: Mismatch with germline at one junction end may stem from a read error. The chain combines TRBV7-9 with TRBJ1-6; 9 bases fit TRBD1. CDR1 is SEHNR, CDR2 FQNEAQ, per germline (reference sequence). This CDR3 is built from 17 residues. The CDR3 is CVSSSHQTQGAKSPLHF. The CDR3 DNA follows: TGTGTCAGCAGCTCACACCAAACACAGGGGGCGAAATCACCCCTCCACTTT.

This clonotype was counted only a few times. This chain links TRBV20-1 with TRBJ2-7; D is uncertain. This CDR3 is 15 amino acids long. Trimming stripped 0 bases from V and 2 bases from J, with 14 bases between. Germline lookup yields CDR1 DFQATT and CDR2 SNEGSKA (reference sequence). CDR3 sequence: CSARDLNKYAYEQYF. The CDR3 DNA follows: TGCAGTGCTAGAGACCTTAATAAATATGCCTACGAGCAGTACTTC.

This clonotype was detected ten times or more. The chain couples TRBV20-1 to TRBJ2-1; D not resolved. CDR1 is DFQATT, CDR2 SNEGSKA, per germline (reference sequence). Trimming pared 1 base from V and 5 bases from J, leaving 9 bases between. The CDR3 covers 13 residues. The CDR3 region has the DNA TGCAGTGCTAGAGCGCTAACACACAATGAGCAGTTCTTC. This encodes CSARALTHNEQFF.

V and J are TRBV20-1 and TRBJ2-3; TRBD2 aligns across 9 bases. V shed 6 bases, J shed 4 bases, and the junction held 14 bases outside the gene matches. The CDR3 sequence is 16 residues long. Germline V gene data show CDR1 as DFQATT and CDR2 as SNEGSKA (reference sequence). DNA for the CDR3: TGCAGTGCAACCACGAGGCTAGCGGGAATTTCAGATACGCAGTATTTT. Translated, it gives CSATTRLAGISDTQYF.

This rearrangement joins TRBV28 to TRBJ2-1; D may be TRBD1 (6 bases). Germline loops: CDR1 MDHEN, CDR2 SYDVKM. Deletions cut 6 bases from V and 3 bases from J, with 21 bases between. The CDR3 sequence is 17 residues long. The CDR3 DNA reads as TGTGCCAGCAGCCAGAAAGGTCAGGGGTCCATCTACAATGAGCAGTTCTTC. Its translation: CASSQKGQGSIYNEQFF. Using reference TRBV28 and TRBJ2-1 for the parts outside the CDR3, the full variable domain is DVKVTQSSRYLVKRTGEKVFLECVQDMDHENMFWYRQDPGLGLRLIYFSYDVKMKEKGDIPEGYSVSREKKERFSLILESASTNQTSMYLCASSQKGQGSIYNEQFFGPGTRLTVL.

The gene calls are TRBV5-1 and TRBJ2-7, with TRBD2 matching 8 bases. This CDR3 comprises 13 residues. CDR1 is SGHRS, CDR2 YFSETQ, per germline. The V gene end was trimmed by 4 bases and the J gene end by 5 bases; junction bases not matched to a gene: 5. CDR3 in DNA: TGCGCCAGCAGCCCGGGACTAGTAGACGAGCAGTACTTC. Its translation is CASSPGLVDEQYF.

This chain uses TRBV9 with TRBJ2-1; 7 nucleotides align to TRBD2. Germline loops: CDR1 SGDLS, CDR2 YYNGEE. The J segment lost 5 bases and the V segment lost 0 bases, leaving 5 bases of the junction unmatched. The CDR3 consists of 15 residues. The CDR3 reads CASSVGGSGNNEQFF. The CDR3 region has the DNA TGTGCCAGCAGCGTAGGCGGGAGCGGGAACAATGAGCAGTTCTTC.

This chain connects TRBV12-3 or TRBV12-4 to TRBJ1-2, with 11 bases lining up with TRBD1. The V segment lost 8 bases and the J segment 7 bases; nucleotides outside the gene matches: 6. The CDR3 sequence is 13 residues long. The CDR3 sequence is CASRTGTGGGYTF. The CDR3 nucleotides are TGTGCCAGCCGCACCGGGACAGGGGGTGGCTACACCTTC.

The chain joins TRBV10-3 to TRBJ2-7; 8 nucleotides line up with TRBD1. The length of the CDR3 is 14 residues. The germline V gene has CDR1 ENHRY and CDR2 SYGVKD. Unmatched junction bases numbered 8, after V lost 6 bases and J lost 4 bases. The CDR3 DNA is TGTGCCATCAGGGGCATAGACAGGGGTTACGAGCAGTACTTC. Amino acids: CAIRGIDRGYEQYF.

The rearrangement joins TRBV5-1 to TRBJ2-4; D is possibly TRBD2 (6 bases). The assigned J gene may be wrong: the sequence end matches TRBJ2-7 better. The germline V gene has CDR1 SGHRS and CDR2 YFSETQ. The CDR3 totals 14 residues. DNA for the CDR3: TGCGCCAGCAGCTGGAGGGGCGGGACCTACGAGCAGTACTTC. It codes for CASSWRGGTYEQYF.

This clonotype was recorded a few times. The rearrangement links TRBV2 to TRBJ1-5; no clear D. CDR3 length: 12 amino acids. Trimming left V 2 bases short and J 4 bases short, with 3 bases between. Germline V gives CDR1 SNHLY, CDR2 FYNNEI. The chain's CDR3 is CASSESNQPQHF. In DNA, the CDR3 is TGTGCCAGCAGTGAAAGTAATCAGCCCCAGCATTTT.

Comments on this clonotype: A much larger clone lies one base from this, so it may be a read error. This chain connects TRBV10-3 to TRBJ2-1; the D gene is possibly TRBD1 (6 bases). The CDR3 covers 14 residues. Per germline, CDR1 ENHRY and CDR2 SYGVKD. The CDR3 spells CAARRSGDDNEQFF. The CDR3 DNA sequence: TGTGCGGCCCGCAGGTCAGGGGACGACAATGAGCAGTTCTTC.

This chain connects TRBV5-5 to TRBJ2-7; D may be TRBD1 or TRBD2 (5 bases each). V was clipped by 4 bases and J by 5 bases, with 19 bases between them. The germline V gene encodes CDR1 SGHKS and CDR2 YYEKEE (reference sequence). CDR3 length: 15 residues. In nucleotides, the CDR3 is TGTGCCAGCAGCCTCCAAGGGACCCCTCCGGACGAGCAGTACTTC. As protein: CASSLQGTPPDEQYF. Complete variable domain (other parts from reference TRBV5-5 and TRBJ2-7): DAGVTQSPTHLIKTRGQQVTLRCSPISGHKSVSWYQQVLGQGPQFIFQYYEKEERGRGNFPDRFSARQFPNYSSELNVNALLLGDSALYLCASSLQGTPPDEQYFGPGTRLTVT.

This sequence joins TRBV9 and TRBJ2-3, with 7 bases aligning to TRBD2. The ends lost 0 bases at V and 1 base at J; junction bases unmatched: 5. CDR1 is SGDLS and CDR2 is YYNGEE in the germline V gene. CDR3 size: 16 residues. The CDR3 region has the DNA TGTGCCAGCAGCGTAGGCGGGAGCGGGCGCACAGATACGCAGTATTTT. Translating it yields CASSVGGSGRTDTQYF.

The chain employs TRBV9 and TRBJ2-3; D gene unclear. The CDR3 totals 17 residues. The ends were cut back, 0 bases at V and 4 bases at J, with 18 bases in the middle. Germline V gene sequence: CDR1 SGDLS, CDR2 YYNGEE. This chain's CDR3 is CASSVEARQTPADTQYF. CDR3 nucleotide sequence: TGTGCCAGCAGCGTAGAGGCTAGACAAACTCCCGCAGATACGCAGTATTTT.

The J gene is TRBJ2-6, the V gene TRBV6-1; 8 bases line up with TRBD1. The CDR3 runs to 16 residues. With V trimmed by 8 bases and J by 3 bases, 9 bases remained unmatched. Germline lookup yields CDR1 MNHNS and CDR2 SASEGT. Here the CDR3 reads CASLEPGGIGANVLTF. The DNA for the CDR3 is TGTGCCAGCTTAGAGCCAGGGGGCATTGGGGCCAACGTCCTGACTTTC.

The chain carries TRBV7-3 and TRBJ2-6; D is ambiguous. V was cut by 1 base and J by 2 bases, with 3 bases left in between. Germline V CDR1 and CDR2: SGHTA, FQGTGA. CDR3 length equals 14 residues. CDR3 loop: CASSLNPGANVLTF. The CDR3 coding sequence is TGTGCCAGCAGCTTAAACCCTGGGGCCAACGTCCTGACTTTC.

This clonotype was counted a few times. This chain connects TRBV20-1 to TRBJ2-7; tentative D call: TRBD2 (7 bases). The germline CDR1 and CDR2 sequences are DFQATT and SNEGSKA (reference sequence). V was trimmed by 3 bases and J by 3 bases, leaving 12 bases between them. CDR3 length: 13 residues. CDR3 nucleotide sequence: TGCAGTGCTAGGGAGGGGGGGGTCTACGAGCAGTACTTC. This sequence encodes CSAREGGVYEQYF.

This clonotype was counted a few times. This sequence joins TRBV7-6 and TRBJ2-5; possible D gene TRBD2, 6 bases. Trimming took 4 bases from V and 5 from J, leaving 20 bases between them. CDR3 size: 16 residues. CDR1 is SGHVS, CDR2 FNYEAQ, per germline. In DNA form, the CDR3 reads TGTGCCAGCAGCTCGGGGTTAGGGAGGTCCGGGGAGACCCAGTACTTC. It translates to CASSSGLGRSGETQYF.

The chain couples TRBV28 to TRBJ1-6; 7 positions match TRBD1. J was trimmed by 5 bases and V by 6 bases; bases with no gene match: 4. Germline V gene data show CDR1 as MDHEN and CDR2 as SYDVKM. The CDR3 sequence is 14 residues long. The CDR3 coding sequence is TGTGCCAGCAGCCTGGGACAGAATAATTCACCCCTCCACTTT. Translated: CASSLGQNNSPLHF.